The entry below gives a single TCR beta chain sequence along with its context. Its antigen is as yet unknown. The CDR3 sequence is 12 residues long. Trimming removed 5 bases from V and 5 bases from J, with 9 bases in between. Germline V lookup: CDR1 MDHEN, CDR2 SYDVKM. This sample is drawn from a study of OX40 agonist ivuxolimab in advanced cancers. General study results and limits: The study found that CD8+ T cells averaged more expanded clones than CD4+.

Profiling relied on immunoSEQ multiplex PCR, and the TCRdb table lists in-frame clones only, not all of them. The sample holds around 95,000 clones; more than 85% are singletons and the top ten take roughly 0.27%. This material consisted of CD4+ or CD8+ T cells sorted from blood, taken in a trial of the OX40 agonist ivuxolimab. This TCR was sampled from an adult with an advanced solid tumor such as melanoma, head and neck, liver or kidney cancer. The chain combines TRBV28 with TRBJ1-2, with D possibly being TRBD1 (5 bases). CDR3 in DNA: TGTGCCAGCAGTAGCCGGGGGTATGGCTACACCTTC. Translated, it gives CASSSRGYGYTF.